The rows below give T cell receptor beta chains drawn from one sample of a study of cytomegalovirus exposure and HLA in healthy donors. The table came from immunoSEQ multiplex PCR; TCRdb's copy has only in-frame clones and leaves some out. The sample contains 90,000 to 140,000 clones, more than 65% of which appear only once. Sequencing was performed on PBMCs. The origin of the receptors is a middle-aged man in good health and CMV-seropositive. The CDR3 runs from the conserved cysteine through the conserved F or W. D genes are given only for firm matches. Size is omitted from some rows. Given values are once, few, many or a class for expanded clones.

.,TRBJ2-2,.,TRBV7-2,TGTGCCAGCAGCCTAACGATAGCCTCCGGGGAGCTGTTTTTT,CASSLTIASGELFF
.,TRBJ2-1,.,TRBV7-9,TGTGCCAGCAGCTTTCTCTACAATGAGCAGTTCTTC,CASSFLYNEQFF
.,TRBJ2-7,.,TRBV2,TGTGCCAGCAGATCAACTACGGAGCAGTACTTC,CASRSTTEQYF
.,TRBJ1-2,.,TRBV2,TGTGCCAGCCGGGCGGAGGACTATGGCTACACCTTC,CASRAEDYGYTF
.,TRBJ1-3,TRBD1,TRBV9,TGTGCCAGCAGCCCCCCCGGGACAGGGATCCACACCATATATTTT,CASSPPGTGIHTIYF
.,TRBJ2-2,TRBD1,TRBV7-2,TGTGCCAGCAGCTCCCTACCGACAGGGGTCACCGGGGAGCTGTTTTTT,CASSSLPTGVTGELFF
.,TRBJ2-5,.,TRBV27,TGTGCCAGCAGTAGGACAGCAGAAGAGACCCAGTACTTC,CASSRTAEETQYF
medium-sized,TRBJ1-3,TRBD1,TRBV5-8,TGTGCCAGCAGATTTACAGGGGGTACAGGAAACACCATATATTTT,CASRFTGGTGNTIYF
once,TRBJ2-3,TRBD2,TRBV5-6,TGTGCCAGCAGCTTGGCCGCGCTAGCGGTCAGTCGCAGGGAGTATTTT,CASSLAALAVSRREYF
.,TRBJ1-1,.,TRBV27,TGTGCCAGCAGGACCCTGGGCAGGGCTATGAACACTGAAGCTTTCTTT,CASRTLGRAMNTEAFF
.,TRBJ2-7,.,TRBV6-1,TGTGCCAGCAGTGAAATGGGGGCTTCCTACGAGCAGTACTTC,CASSEMGASYEQYF
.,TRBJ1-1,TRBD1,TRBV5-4,TGTGCCAGCAGCTGGGGACAGGGGATAAACACTGAAGCTTTCTTT,CASSWGQGINTEAFF
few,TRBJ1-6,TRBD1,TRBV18,TGTGCCAGCTCACCAGGACAGGGTAATTCACCCCTCCACTTT,CASSPGQGNSPLHF
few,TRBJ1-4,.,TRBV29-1,TGCAGCGTCGACAGAGGTGGAGAAAAACTGTTTTTT,CSVDRGGEKLFF
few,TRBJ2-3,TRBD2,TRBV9,TGTGCCAGCAGCGTAGAAGGGGGACTAGCGGGGTTTTCTACGCAGTATTTT,CASSVEGGLAGFSTQYF
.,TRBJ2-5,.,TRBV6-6,TGTGCCAGCAGTTGGAGCCAAGAGACCCAGTACTTC,CASSWSQETQYF
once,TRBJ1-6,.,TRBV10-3,TGTGCCATCAGTGAGCCGAGGGAGGCATCACCCCTCCACTTT,CAISEPREASPLHF
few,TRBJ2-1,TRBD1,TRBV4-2,TGTGCCAGCAGCCAAGCGGGACAGTACAATGAGCAGTTCTTC,CASSQAGQYNEQFF
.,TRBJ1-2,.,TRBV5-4,TGTGCCAGCAGTTGGGACAATTCTAACTATGGCTACACCTTC,CASSWDNSNYGYTF
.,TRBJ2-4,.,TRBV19,TGTGCCAGTAGTTCTGGACAGCTTCGCGTTATAGCCAAAAACATTCAGTACTTC,CASSSGQLRVIAKNIQYF
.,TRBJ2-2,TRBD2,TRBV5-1,TGCGCCAGCAGCCTACTCCCAGCGGGAGTCCCCGGGGAGCTGTTTTTT,CASSLLPAGVPGELFF
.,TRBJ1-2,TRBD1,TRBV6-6,TGTGCCAGCTCATCCTCTACAGGGGGCGGGGGCTATGGCTACACCTTC,CASSSSTGGGGYGYTF
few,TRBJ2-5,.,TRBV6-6,TGTGCCAGCATTAGAGGGGGGAGGGCGCGGGAGACCCAGTACTTC,CASIRGGRARETQYF
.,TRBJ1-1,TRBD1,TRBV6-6,TGTGCCAGCAGTTACACAGGGGGGGCCAGAACTGAAGCTTTCTTT,CASSYTGGARTEAFF
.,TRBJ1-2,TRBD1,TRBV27,TGTGCCAGCAGTTCCCGCCGCCCGACAGGGGCGTATTCTAACTATGGCTACACCTTC,CASSSRRPTGAYSNYGYTF
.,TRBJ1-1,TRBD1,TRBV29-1,TGCAGCGTTGTGACAGGGCGGCCCACTGAAGCTTTCTTT,CSVVTGRPTEAFF
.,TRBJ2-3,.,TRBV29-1,TGCAGCGTGGGGGGACTTTTCAGCACAGATACGCAGTATTTT,CSVGGLFSTDTQYF
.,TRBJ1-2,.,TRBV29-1,TGCAGCGTTACAGACATCGGCAACTATGGCTACACCTTC,CSVTDIGNYGYTF
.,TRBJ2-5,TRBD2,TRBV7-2,TGTGCCAGCAGCTTTCGGACTAGCGGGGGGGCGTATTACTTC,CASSFRTSGGAYYF
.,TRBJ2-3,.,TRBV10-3,TGTGCCATCACATCCGGACAGACAGATACGCAGTATTTT,CAITSGQTDTQYF
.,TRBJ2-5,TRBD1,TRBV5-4,TGTGCCAGCAGCCCAATGGGGACAGGGGGCTTTGAAGAGACCCAGTACTTC,CASSPMGTGGFEETQYF
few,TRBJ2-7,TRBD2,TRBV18,TGTGCCAGCTCCGGGACTAGCGGTCCCTACGAGCAGTACTTC,CASSGTSGPYEQYF
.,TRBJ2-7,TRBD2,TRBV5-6,TGTGCCAGCCGCTATTGGACTAGCGGGAGCTACGAGCAGTACTTC,CASRYWTSGSYEQYF
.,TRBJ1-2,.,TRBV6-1,TGTGCCAGCAGTGCGGCGACAGACTATGGCTACACCTTC,CASSAATDYGYTF
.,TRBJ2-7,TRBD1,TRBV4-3,TGCGCCAGCAGCCAGGCATCCGGGACAGGGTTATACGAGCAGTACTTC,CASSQASGTGLYEQYF
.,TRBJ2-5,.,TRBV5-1,TGCGCCAGCAGCCGCAACTCGAACGGCGGGGAGACCCAGTACTTC,CASSRNSNGGETQYF
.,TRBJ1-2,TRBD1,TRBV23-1,TGCGCCAGCAGTCAATCGGTAGGGGGACAGGGGACTTATGGCTACACCTTC,CASSQSVGGQGTYGYTF
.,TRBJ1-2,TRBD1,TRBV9,TGTGCCAGCAGCTCCTGGGGGACAGGGGGCAACTATGGCTACACCTTC,CASSSWGTGGNYGYTF
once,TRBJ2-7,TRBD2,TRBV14,TGTGCCAGCAGCCACTCTCTCGGGACTAGCGGGGGCCGCTCCTACGAGCAGTACTTC,CASSHSLGTSGGRSYEQYF
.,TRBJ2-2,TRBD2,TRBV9,TGTGCCAGCAGCGTAGGCACTAGCGGGGGGGAGAGGGAGCTGTTTTTT,CASSVGTSGGERELFF
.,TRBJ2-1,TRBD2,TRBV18,TGTGCCAGCTCAACACTAGCGGGAGGGCCAAATGAGCAGTTCTTC,CASSTLAGGPNEQFF
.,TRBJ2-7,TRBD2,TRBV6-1,TGTGCCAGCAGTGAACAGGGACTAGCGGGGCACGAGCAGTACTTC,CASSEQGLAGHEQYF
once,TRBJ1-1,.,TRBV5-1,TGCGCCAGCAGCTTGCAGGGGAGCCCGACTGAAGCTTTCTTT,CASSLQGSPTEAFF
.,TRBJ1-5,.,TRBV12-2,TGTGCAAGTCGGGGGGACAGGGCTCTAGGGCCCCAGCATTTT,CASRGDRALGPQHF
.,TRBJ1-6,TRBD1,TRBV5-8,TGTGCCAGCAGCGATCAGGGGGGAGATAATTCACCCCTCCACTTT,CASSDQGGDNSPLHF
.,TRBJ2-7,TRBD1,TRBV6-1,TGTGCCAGCAGTGGCCGGGGACAGGGGGCATTGGCGGGCAGATCCTACGAGCAGTACTTC,CASSGRGQGALAGRSYEQYF
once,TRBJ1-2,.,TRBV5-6,TGTGCCAGCAGCTTATTTCCCGGGTCCTATGGCTACACCTTC,CASSLFPGSYGYTF
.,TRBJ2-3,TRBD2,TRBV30,TGTGCCTGGACCAGGGGACTAGAGACAGATACGCAGTATTTT,CAWTRGLETDTQYF
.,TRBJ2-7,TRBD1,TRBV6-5,TGTGCCAGCGGAGGCAGGGGGCGATTAAACTACGAGCAGTACTTC,CASGGRGRLNYEQYF
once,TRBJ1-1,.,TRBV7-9,TGTGCCAGCAGCTTGAGGGCCCCGAGGATGAACACTGAAGCTTTCTTT,CASSLRAPRMNTEAFF
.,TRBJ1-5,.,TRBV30,TGTGCCTGGAGCTTGGGGGCTTCTTTAAATCAGCCCCAGCATTTT,CAWSLGASLNQPQHF
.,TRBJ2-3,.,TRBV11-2,TGTGCCAGCACCCCTGGAGGTAGCACAGATACGCAGTATTTT,CASTPGGSTDTQYF
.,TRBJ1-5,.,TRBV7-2,TGTGCCAGCAGCGTTAGATTCGGTCAGCCCCAGCATTTT,CASSVRFGQPQHF